This T cell receptor beta chain was observed in a study of siplizumab effects on memory and regulatory T cells. This clone was seen at least ten times. Antigen unknown. Here immunoSEQ multiplex PCR was the method, and the copy in TCRdb shows in-frame clones only, minus some. The sample comprises approximately 20,000 clones, approximately 40% of which are singletons, and about 5.5% rests with the top ten. The mixed lymphocyte reaction cells were cocultured at 37°C for around 6 days. The germline CDR1 and CDR2 sequences are SGDLS and YYNGEE. V lost 4 bases and J lost 9; bases outside the gene matches: 11. This CDR3 has 16 amino acids.

This TCR was recovered from a human donor in good health; the cells came from an allogeneic mixed lymphocyte reaction. Some clones in this sample may be carry-over from other donors' samples. The V gene is TRBV9, the J gene TRBJ2-3, with 13 bases identical to TRBD2. Material: CFSE-low (dividing) CD4+ T cells sorted from an allogeneic mixed lymphocyte reaction. DNA for the CDR3: TGTGCCAGCAGCCAAGGGACTAGCGGGGCCCGGGACACGCAGTATTTT. Protein sequence: CASSQGTSGARDTQYF.